The clone carrying this T cell receptor beta chain was detected ten times or more. The target antigen is unknown. Making the TCR beta libraries involved quantitative 5'-RACE with molecular barcodes. Using its own MiXCR run on the 5' RACE reads, TCRdb lists one record per CDR3 protein. The table lists about 52,000 distinct CDR3 sequences, 6% to 7.5% of them singletons, with about 8.5% in the top ten. This record comes from a study of CD8 T cells in ankylosing spondylitis. Study-wide points: Clones tied to disease were said to be significantly enriched in matched ankylosing spondylitis synovial fluid. Clones linked with disease were CD8+ and fairly uncommon in the peripheral blood. Prior work had noted some motif variants in reactive arthritis blood and synovial fluid.

The ends were cut back, 4 bases at V and 4 bases at J, with 5 bases in the middle. CDR1 is KGHDR, CDR2 SFDVKD, per germline. This CDR3 spans 12 amino acids. The chain is built from TRBV24-1 and TRBJ2-3; D call uncertain. The receptor's source is a female donor with ankylosing spondylitis or in good health (not recorded which). Sample: blood, either unsorted or a sorted T cell fraction (not recorded which). The CDR3 is CATSELADTQYF. In DNA form, the CDR3 reads TGTGCCACCAGTGAACTCGCAGATACGCAGTATTTT.